This T cell receptor (beta chain) was retrieved from a study of blood T cell repertoires in COVID-19. Study-wide background: The origin of the acute and convalescent COVID-19 samples was the United States, Italy and Spain.

Ages ranged from about 18 to 89 years, with residence in fewer than 25 US areas. Germline CDR1 reads SNHLY; CDR2 reads FYNNEI. This CDR3 comprises 16 residues. Trimming removed 6 bases at V and 4 bases at J, with 16 bases between. Methods used by the authors: Amplification with reference gene primers provided the estimates of nucleated cell counts. TCRdb keeps only in-frame clones here, not all; method: immunoSEQ multiplex PCR. That table furnishes V, J and clone size, whereas the DNA furnished D and trimming. The sample includes 110,000 to 150,000 clones, roughly three quarters seen only once; the top ten take roughly 5.6%.

This TCR came from a woman aged 45-65 years who had recovered from COVID-19. Sequences were obtained from PBMCs or T cells enriched from blood (not recorded which). The V gene is TRBV2, the J gene TRBJ1-6, with D possibly matching TRBD1 (6 bases). The CDR3 bases are TGTGCCAGCAGGGGGCAGGGGTCGCGGTATAATTCACCCCTCCACTTT. Amino acid sequence: CASRGQGSRYNSPLHF. The complete variable domain, with remaining parts taken from reference TRBV2 and TRBJ1-6, reads EPEVTQTPSHQVTQMGQEVILRCVPISNHLYFYWYRQILGQKVEFLVSFYNNEISEKSEIFDDQFSVERPDGSNFTLKIRSTKLEDSAMYFCASRGQGSRYNSPLHFGNGTRLTVT.